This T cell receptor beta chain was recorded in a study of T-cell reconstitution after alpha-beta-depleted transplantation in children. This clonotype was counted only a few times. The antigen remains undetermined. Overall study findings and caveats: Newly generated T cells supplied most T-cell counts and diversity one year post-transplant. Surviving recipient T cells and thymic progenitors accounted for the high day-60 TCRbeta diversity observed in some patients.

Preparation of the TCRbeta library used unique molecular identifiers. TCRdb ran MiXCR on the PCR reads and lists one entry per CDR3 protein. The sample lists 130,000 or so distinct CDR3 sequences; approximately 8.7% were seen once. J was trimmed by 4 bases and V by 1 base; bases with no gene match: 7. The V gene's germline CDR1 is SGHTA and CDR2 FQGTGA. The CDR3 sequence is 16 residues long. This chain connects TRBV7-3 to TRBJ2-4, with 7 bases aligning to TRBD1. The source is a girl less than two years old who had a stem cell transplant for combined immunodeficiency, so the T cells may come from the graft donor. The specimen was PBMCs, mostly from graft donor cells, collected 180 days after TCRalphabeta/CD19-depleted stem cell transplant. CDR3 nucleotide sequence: TGTGCCAGCAGCTTAAGTAGGGGGACAGAGAAAAACATTCAGTACTTC. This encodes CASSLSRGTEKNIQYF.